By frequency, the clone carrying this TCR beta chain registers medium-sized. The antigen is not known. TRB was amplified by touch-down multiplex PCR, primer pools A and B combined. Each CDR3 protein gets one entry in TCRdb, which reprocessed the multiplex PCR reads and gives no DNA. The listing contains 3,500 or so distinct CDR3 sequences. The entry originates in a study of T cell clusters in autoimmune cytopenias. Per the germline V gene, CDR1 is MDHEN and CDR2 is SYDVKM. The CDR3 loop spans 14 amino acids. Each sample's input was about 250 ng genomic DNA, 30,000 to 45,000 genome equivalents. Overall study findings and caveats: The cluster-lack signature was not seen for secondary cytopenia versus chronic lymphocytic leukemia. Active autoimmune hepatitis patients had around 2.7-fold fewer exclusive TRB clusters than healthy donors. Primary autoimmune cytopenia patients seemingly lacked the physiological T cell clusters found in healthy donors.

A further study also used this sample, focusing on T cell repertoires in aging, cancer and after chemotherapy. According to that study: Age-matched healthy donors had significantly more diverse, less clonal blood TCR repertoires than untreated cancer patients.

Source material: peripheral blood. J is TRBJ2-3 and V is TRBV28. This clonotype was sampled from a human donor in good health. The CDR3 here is CASSFGGGTDTQYF.